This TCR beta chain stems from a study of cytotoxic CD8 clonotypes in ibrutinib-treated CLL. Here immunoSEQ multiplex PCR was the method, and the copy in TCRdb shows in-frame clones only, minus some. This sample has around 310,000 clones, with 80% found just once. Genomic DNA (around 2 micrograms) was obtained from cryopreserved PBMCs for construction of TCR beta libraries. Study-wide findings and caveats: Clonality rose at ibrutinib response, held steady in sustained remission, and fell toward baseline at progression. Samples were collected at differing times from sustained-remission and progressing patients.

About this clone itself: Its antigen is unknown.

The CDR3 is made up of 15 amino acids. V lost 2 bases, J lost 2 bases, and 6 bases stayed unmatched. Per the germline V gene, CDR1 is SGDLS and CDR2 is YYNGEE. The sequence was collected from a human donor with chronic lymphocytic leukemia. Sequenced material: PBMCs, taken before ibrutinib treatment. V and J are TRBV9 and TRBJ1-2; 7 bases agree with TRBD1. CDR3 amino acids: CASSVGTATNYGYTF. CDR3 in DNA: TGTGCCAGCAGCGTCGGGACAGCGACGAACTATGGCTACACCTTC.